This TCR beta chain was sequenced during a study of cytomegalovirus exposure and HLA in healthy donors. This clone has a handful of counts. What it binds is unknown. Amplification used 60 Vbeta primers and 13 Jbeta primers. Repertoires were generated with immunoSEQ multiplex PCR, while TCRdb's copy carries only in-frame clones and drops some. The sample contains around 140,000 clones, roughly 83% of which appear only once. Study observations and caveats: Association of a missense DCLRE1C variant with TCR beta V- and J-gene trimming was reported in a later analysis.

Trimming removed 3 bases at V and 9 bases at J, with 6 bases between. Germline CDR1 SQVTM, CDR2 ANQGSEA. The length of the CDR3 is 10 residues. In nominal health when sampled, donors likely had unrecorded immune exposures nonetheless. The clonotype comes from a man aged 35 to 55 in good health and CMV-seronegative. The sample taken for sequencing was PBMCs. The V gene is TRBV29-1, the J gene TRBJ2-1; D gene uncertain. The CDR3 DNA follows: TGCAGCGTTGAGTTTAGTGAGCAGTTCTTC. This gives the protein CSVEFSEQFF.